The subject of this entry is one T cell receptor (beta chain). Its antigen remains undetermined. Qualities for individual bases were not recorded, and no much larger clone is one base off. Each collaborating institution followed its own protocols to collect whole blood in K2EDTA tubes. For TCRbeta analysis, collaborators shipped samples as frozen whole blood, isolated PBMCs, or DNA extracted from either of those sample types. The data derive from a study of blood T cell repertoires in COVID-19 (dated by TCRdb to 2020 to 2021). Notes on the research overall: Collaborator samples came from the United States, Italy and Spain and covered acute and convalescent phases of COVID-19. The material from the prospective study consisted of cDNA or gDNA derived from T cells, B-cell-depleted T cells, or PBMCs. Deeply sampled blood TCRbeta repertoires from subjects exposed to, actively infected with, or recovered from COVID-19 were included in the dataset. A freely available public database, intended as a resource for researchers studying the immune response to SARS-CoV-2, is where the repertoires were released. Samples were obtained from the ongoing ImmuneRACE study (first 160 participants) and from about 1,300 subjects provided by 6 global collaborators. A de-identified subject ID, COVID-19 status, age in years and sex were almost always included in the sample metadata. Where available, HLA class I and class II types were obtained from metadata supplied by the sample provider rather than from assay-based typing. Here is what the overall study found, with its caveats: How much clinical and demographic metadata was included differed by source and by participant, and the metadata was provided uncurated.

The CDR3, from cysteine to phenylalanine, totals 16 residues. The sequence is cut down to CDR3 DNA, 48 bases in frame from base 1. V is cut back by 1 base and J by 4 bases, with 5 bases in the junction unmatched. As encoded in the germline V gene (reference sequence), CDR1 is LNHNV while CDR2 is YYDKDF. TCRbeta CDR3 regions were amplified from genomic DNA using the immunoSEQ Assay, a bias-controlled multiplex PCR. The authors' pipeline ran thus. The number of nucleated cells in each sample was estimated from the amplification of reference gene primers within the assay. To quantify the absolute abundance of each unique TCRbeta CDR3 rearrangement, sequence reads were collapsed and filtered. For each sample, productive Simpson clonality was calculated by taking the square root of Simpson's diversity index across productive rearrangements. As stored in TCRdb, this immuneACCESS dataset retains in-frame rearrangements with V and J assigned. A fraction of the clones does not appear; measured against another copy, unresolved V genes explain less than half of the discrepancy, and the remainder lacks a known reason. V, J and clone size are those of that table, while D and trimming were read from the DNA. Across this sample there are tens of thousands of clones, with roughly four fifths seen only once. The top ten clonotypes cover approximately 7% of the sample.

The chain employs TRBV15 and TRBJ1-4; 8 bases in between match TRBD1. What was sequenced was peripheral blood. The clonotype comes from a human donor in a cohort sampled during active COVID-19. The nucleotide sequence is TGTGCCACCAGCAGAGGTGGGACAGGAAATAATGAAAAACTGTTTTTT. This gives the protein CATSRGGTGNNEKLFF.